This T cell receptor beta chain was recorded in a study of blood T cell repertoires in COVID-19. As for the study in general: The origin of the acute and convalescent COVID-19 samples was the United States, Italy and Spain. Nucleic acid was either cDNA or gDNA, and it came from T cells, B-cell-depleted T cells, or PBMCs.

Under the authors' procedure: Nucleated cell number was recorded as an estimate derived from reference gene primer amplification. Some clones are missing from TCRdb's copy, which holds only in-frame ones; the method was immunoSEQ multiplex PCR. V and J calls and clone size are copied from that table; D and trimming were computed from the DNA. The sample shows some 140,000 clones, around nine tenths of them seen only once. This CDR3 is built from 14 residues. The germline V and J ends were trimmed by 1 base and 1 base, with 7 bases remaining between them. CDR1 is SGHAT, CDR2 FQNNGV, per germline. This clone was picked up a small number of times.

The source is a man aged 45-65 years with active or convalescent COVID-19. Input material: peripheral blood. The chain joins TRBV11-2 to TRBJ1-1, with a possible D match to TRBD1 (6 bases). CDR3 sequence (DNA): TGTGCCAGCAGCTTAGCGGGACAGAACACTGAAGCTTTCTTT. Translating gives CASSLAGQNTEAFF.